This T cell receptor beta chain was profiled in a study of cytomegalovirus exposure and HLA in healthy donors. The overall study: The 100 to 150 validation repertoires and the roughly 680 first-cohort repertoires shared a platform, a later analysis reported.

In the case of this clone: What it binds is not known.

General study results and limits: In the 95 to 150 validation repertoires, a later analysis found that first-cohort TCR clusters tended to co-occur. The study listed approximately 160 cytomegalovirus-associated TCR beta chains.

The donors were in the approximately 120-subject validation cohort, distinct from the approximately 700-subject first cohort. Sequencing used immunoSEQ multiplex PCR; TCRdb keeps in-frame clones, though not all of them. The sample has some 140,000 clones; 86% are singletons. J lost 3 bases, V lost 1 base, and 3 bases had no gene match. CDR3 length: 14 amino acids. Germline V gene data show CDR1 as MNHEY and CDR2 as SVGAGI. Sequenced: PBMCs. The chain uses TRBV6-5 and TRBJ2-7, with TRBD2 identical over 7 bases. The sequence was collected from a man aged 18 to 35 in good health and CMV-seropositive. CDR3 residues: CASSYYGGGYEQYF. CDR3 bases: TGTGCCAGCAGTTACTACGGCGGGGGCTACGAGCAGTACTTC.